Presented here are 21 T cell receptor beta chains from one specimen sequenced in a study of cytomegalovirus exposure and HLA in healthy donors. A multiplex PCR was run with 60 Vbeta primers and 13 Jbeta primers. The repertoire was sequenced with immunoSEQ multiplex PCR; TCRdb's copy has only in-frame clones and lacks some. The data contain some 190,000 clones, approximately 80% of them singletons. The sample comprised PBMCs. The origin of the receptors is a male donor in good health and CMV-seronegative.

This chain uses TRBV9 with TRBJ2-4, with 9 bases lining up with TRBD1. The germline gives CDR1 SGDLS, CDR2 YYNGEE. The length of the CDR3 is 16 residues. Trimming removed 4 bases from V and 1 base from J; junction bases left unmatched: 6. The CDR3 region has the DNA TGTGCCAGCAGCCCTCGACAGGGGGGCGCCAAAAACATTCAGTACTTC. Amino acids: CASSPRQGGAKNIQYF.

The CDR3 here is CASSTDRGSSEQYF. The CDR3, as DNA: TGTGCCAGCAGTACCGACAGGGGGAGTTCCGAGCAGTACTTC. V is TRBV27 and J is TRBJ2-7; 9 bases are a match to TRBD1. Germline loops: CDR1 MNHEY, CDR2 SMNVEV (reference sequence). The CDR3 is 14 residues long. Losses at the gene ends were 5 bases for V and 6 bases for J; bases not matched to a gene: 8.

This chain uses TRBV25-1 with TRBJ2-5; TRBD1 aligns across 7 bases. V lost 3 bases, J lost 0 bases, and 7 bases stayed unmatched. In germline, CDR1 is MGHDK, CDR2 SYGVNS. The length of the CDR3 is 16 residues. The CDR3 nucleotides are TGTGCCAGCAGTGATTATGGGACAGCCTACCAAGAGACCCAGTACTTC. Translated: CASSDYGTAYQETQYF.

This chain uses TRBV5-1 with TRBJ2-5; maybe TRBD2 (6 bases). Germline V CDR1 and CDR2: SGHRS, YFSETQ. CDR3 length: 14 amino acids. V lost 0 bases to trimming and J lost 2 bases, with 8 bases between them. CDR3 nucleotide sequence: TGCGCCAGCAGCTTGGTGGGGGGTCAAGAGACCCAGTACTTC. Amino acids: CASSLVGGQETQYF.

This CDR3 is CASSQVGTGRANEKLFF. DNA for the CDR3: TGCGCCAGCAGCCAAGTTGGGACAGGGAGGGCTAATGAAAAACTGTTTTTT. The chain recombines TRBV4-3 with TRBJ1-4; 9 bases match TRBD1. Losses at the gene ends were 1 base for V and 3 bases for J; bases not matched to a gene: 6. CDR3 length: 17 residues. Germline V gene lookup returns CDR1 LGHNA and CDR2 YSLEER.

This CDR3 reads CASSFQGLDTQYF. In DNA form, the CDR3 reads TGTGCCAGCAGCTTCCAGGGGTTAGATACGCAGTATTTT. The V gene is TRBV7-8, the J gene TRBJ2-3; D is possibly TRBD1 (6 bases). The CDR3 loop spans 13 amino acids. The ends were cut back, 3 bases at V and 5 bases at J, with 9 bases in the middle. CDR1 and CDR2 (germline): SGHVS, FQNEAQ.

The V and J genes are TRBV21-1 and TRBJ1-2. TRBV21-1 is designated a pseudogene. This CDR3 has 12 residues. The DNA of the CDR3 is TGTGCCAGCAGCCGGCGGGGGGGTGGCTACACCTTC. It encodes CASSRRGGGYTF.

The chain has TRBV9 and TRBJ2-3; the match to TRBD2 covers 9 bases. The CDR3 runs 16 residues. The V gene's germline CDR1 is SGDLS and CDR2 YYNGEE. V gave up 3 bases and J gave up 6 bases; unmatched junction bases: 11. DNA for the CDR3: TGTGCCAGCAGCGGACGGGGCGGGGGGGCATCGGATACGCAGTATTTT. This codes for CASSGRGGGASDTQYF.

The gene calls are TRBV4-2 and TRBJ1-3; no firm D call. The CDR3 spans 14 residues. Germline CDR1 reads LGHNA; CDR2 reads YNFKEQ. CDR3 loop: CGSAVPGSGNTIYF. CDR3 DNA sequence: TGTGGGAGCGCGGTACCCGGCTCTGGAAACACCATATATTTT.

V gene TRBV19 combines with J gene TRBJ2-3; D might be TRBD1 (6 bases). Germline V gene lookup returns CDR1 LNHDA and CDR2 SQIVND (reference sequence). Trimming left V 5 bases short and J 7 bases short, with 13 bases between. The CDR3 contains 13 residues. CDR3 DNA: TGTGCCAGTAGTGCATTCAGGGGTTATACGCAGTATTTT. Residues: CASSAFRGYTQYF.

This chain links TRBV7-2 with TRBJ2-7; the D is unclear. The CDR3 runs to 15 residues. Germline CDR1 reads SGHTA; CDR2 reads FQGNSA. V lost 1 base, J lost 2 bases, and 12 bases lay in between. The CDR3 DNA reads TGTGCCAGCAGCTTAGGCGTCGCACTGGCCTACGAGCAGTACTTC. Translation: CASSLGVALAYEQYF.

CDR3 in DNA: TGCGCCAGCAGCTTGAAGGGGGCGCCTAATGAAAAACTGTTTTTT. Its protein is CASSLKGAPNEKLFF. This chain uses TRBV5-1 with TRBJ1-4; TRBD1 aligns across 7 bases. Germline V CDR1 and CDR2: SGHRS, YFSETQ. J lost 3 bases, V lost 1 base, and 3 bases had no gene match. The CDR3 spans 15 residues.

V usage is TRBV6-5 and J usage is TRBJ1-6; 11 bases are a match to TRBD1. V gave up 6 bases and J gave up 9 bases; unmatched junction bases: 7. Germline CDR1 and CDR2: MNHEY and SVGAGI. The CDR3 runs to 15 residues. The CDR3 DNA follows: TGTGCCAGCAGCTCGGACAGGGGGCGCGGTTCACCCCTCCACTTT. This sequence encodes CASSSDRGRGSPLHF.

DNA for the CDR3: TGTGCCAGCAGCTTAGGCGGAGGGGACAATCAGCCCCAGCATTTT. Protein sequence: CASSLGGGDNQPQHF. V and J are TRBV7-9 and TRBJ1-5, with a weak D call TRBD1 (5 bases). The CDR3 has 15 amino acids. Trimming shortened V by 1 base and J by 3 bases, and 10 bases separated the two germline ends. Germline CDR1 and CDR2: SEHNR and FQNEAQ (reference sequence).

V usage is TRBV6-6 and J usage is TRBJ1-4; 10 nucleotides agree with TRBD1. Germline trimming cut 6 bases from V and 7 bases from J; bases unmatched to any gene: 8. The CDR3 has 15 residues. Germline assignment: CDR1 MNHNY and CDR2 SVGAGI (reference sequence). Written as DNA, the CDR3 is TGTGCCAGCAGACCTGGACAGGGGGTGGGTGAAAAACTGTTTTTT. Its translation is CASRPGQGVGEKLFF.

A few counts support this clone. The genes are TRBV13 and TRBJ1-2, with 8 bases that match TRBD1. The CDR3 is 13 amino acids. Trimming removed 6 bases from V and 8 bases from J; junction bases left unmatched: 8. Germline assignment: CDR1 PRHDT and CDR2 FYEKMQ (reference sequence). DNA for the CDR3: TGTGCCAGCAGGGTGGCAGGGGGCGCGGGCTACACCTTC. Amino acids: CASRVAGGAGYTF.

The chain links TRBV5-1 to TRBJ2-7, with D possibly TRBD1 on 6 matching bases. The ends were cut back, 3 bases at V and 12 bases at J, with 22 bases in the middle. CDR3 length: 14 amino acids. Germline loops: CDR1 SGHRS, CDR2 YFSETQ. The CDR3 DNA follows: TGCGCCAGCAGCTCCGGGACAAGGGACCTAGGAGGGTACTTC. This sequence encodes CASSSGTRDLGGYF.

The rearrangement joins TRBV14 to TRBJ2-7; 11 bases match TRBD1. Germline CDR1 SGHDN, CDR2 FVKESK. J lost 2 bases, V lost 6 bases, and 3 bases had no gene match. This CDR3 contains 14 residues. The CDR3 reads CASSPGQGAYEQYF. In DNA form, the CDR3 reads TGTGCCAGCAGTCCGGGACAGGGGGCCTACGAGCAGTACTTC.

The chain has TRBV11-1 and TRBJ2-7; tentatively, D is TRBD1 (6 bases). CDR3 length equals 16 residues. The germline V gene encodes CDR1 SGHAT and CDR2 FQDESV (reference sequence). V gave up 1 base and J gave up 3 bases, with 16 bases separating them. The CDR3 nucleotides read TGTGCCAGCAGCTTAGATGCACAGGGCCTTTTCTACGAGCAGTACTTC. Its protein is CASSLDAQGLFYEQYF.

The chain is built from TRBV9 and TRBJ1-1, with 7 bases that match TRBD1. Germline V gene lookup returns CDR1 SGDLS and CDR2 YYNGEE. J lost 5 bases, V lost 3 bases, and 10 bases had no gene match. The CDR3 contains 15 residues. The CDR3 DNA sequence: TGTGCCAGCAGCGAAATAGGGGGCGAGGTAACTGAAGCTTTCTTT. As protein: CASSEIGGEVTEAFF.

Of note for this clone: Within the sample, other DNA sequences also encode this same CDR3. The V call is TRBV5-1, the J call TRBJ1-1; a possible D gene is TRBD1 (6 bases). The germline V gene has CDR1 SGHRS and CDR2 YFSETQ. The CDR3 covers 14 residues. V lost 4 bases, J lost 0 bases, and 10 bases lay in between. The CDR3 nucleotides are TGCGCCAGCAGCAGAGGACAGCTGAACACTGAAGCTTTCTTT. It is translated as CASSRGQLNTEAFF.